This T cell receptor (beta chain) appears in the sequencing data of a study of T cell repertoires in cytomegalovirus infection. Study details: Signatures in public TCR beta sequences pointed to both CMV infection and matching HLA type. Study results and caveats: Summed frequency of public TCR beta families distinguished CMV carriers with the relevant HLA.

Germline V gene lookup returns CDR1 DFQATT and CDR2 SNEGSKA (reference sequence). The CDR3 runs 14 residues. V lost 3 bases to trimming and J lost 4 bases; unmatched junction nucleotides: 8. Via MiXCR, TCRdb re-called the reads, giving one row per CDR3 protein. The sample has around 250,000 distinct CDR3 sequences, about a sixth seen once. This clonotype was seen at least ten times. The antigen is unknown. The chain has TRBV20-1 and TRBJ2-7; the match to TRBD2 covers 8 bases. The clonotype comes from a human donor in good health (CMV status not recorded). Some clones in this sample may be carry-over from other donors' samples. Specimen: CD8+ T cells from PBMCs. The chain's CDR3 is CSARGRGGYYEQYF. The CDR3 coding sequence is TGCAGTGCTAGGGGTCGCGGGGGGTATTACGAGCAGTACTTC.